This entry lists 21 T cell receptor beta chains sequenced from one sample in a study of blood T cells in healthy people across ages. A second roughly 6 to 11 cycle PCR used barcoded and J-beta primers. TCRdb analysed the 5' RACE reads with MiXCR anew, one entry per CDR3 protein. The sample has around 870,000 distinct CDR3 sequences, about 30% seen once; the top ten hold approximately 15%. The sequencing sample was made of blood. These receptors came from a woman of 80 years or more in good health.

Details on this clonotype: With a much larger clone just one base away, this may be a read error. The V call is TRBV29-1, the J call TRBJ2-2, with TRBD2 matching 9 bases. The CDR3 length is 14 residues. CDR1 and CDR2 from the germline V gene are SQVTM and ANQGSEA. Germline trimming cut 7 bases from V and 4 bases from J; bases unmatched to any gene: 7. The CDR3 reads CSARLAVSTGELFF. The CDR3 DNA sequence: TGCAGCGCGCGACTAGCGGTGAGCACCGGGGAGCTGTTTTTT.

On this clonotype itself: A much larger clone differs by one base, so this may be a read error. The chain joins TRBV5-1 to TRBJ2-5, with TRBD2 identical over 9 bases. The CDR3 spans 14 residues. In germline, CDR1 is SGHRS, CDR2 YFSETQ. For the CDR3, the DNA is TGCGCCAGCAGCTTGGTAGCGGGGGAACAGACCCGGTACTTC. Translated, it gives CASSLVAGEQTRYF.

This clonotype has a count of ten or more. The J gene is TRBJ1-2, the V gene TRBV7-2; D ambiguous. The V gene's germline CDR1 is SGHTA and CDR2 FQGNSA. V was shortened by 1 base and J by 7 bases, with 16 bases between the two germline ends. This CDR3 has 15 amino acids. CDR3 residues: CASSLEYSISLGYTF. As DNA, the CDR3 is TGTGCCAGCAGCTTAGAGTACAGTATCTCTCTTGGCTACACCTTC.

This clonotype showed up many times. The chain uses TRBV7-2 and TRBJ2-7; 8 nucleotides align to TRBD1. Germline-derived CDR1 and CDR2 are SGHTA and FQGNSA. The V and J ends lost 4 bases and 3 bases, in that order; junction bases with no gene match: 11. The CDR3 length is 16 residues. CDR3 in amino acids: CASSYTGGTSVYEQYF. The CDR3 DNA sequence: TGTGCCAGCAGCTATACAGGGGGAACCTCCGTCTACGAGCAGTACTTC.

This clonotype was counted many times. V gene TRBV20-1 combines with J gene TRBJ2-1, with D unresolved. Germline CDR1 reads DFQATT; CDR2 reads SNEGSKA (reference sequence). This CDR3 is built from 14 residues. Trimming left V 6 bases short and J 0 bases short, with 12 bases between. The CDR3 coding sequence is TGCAGTGCCCCGCCAGGCAGCTCCTACAATGAGCAGTTCTTC. Encoded protein: CSAPPGSSYNEQFF.

The V call is TRBV7-2, the J call TRBJ1-4; TRBD1 matches at 7 bases. The germline gives CDR1 SGHTA, CDR2 FQGNSA. With V trimmed by 10 bases and J by 3 bases, 5 bases remained unmatched. This CDR3 spans 13 amino acids. The CDR3 DNA reads TGTGCCACCAGGGGGGCCCCTAATGAAAAACTGTTTTTT. Translating gives CATRGAPNEKLFF.

The V call is TRBV4-3, the J call TRBJ2-2; 10 bases agree with TRBD1. Germline assignment: CDR1 LGHNA and CDR2 YSLEER. CDR3 length: 16 amino acids. The J segment lost 7 bases and the V segment lost 3 bases, leaving 8 bases of the junction unmatched. The DNA of the CDR3 is TGCGCCAGCAGCCATTTGGGACAGGGGAGAAACGGGGAGCTGTTTTTT. Translated, it gives CASSHLGQGRNGELFF.

The rearrangement links TRBV15 to TRBJ1-5, with TRBD1 identical over 9 bases. The CDR3 is 15 residues long. Germline CDR1 and CDR2: LNHNV and YYDKDF (reference sequence). With 1 base clipped from V and 6 bases from J, the junction kept 4 bases outside the gene matches. The CDR3 region is CATSRGTGDGQPQHF. CDR3 in DNA: TGTGCCACCAGCAGAGGGACAGGGGACGGTCAGCCCCAGCATTTT.

This clonotype was counted ten times or more. This chain connects TRBV6-6 to TRBJ2-6; no reliable D call. This CDR3 comprises 14 residues. Per germline, CDR1 MNHNY and CDR2 SVGAGI (reference sequence). Trimming removed 2 bases from V and 3 bases from J, with 5 bases in between. In nucleotides, the CDR3 is TGTGCCAGCAGTTACCCGGATGGGGCCAACGTCCTGACTTTC. It is translated as CASSYPDGANVLTF.

In its sample, this clonotype was seen many times. The V gene is TRBV5-1, the J gene TRBJ1-2; the D gene is possibly TRBD1 (6 bases). The germline V and J ends were trimmed by 5 bases and 7 bases, with 12 bases remaining between them. The germline V gene has CDR1 SGHRS and CDR2 YFSETQ. This CDR3 has 12 residues. The CDR3 is CASSIGGVGYTF. The CDR3 coding sequence is TGCGCCAGCAGTATAGGGGGTGTTGGCTACACCTTC.

This chain links TRBV20-1 with TRBJ1-5, with no clear D. Germline loops: CDR1 DFQATT, CDR2 SNEGSKA (reference sequence). The germline V and J ends were trimmed by 3 bases and 7 bases, with 16 bases remaining between them. The CDR3 length is 14 residues. In nucleotides, the CDR3 is TGCAGTGCTAGTGGTCCCCTTACGGGACAGCCCCAGCATTTT. It specifies CSASGPLTGQPQHF.

The J gene is TRBJ2-5, the V gene TRBV15; D unresolved. The J call is uncertain, as TRBJ2-1 better fits the DNA end. Germline CDR1 reads LNHNV; CDR2 reads YYDKDF (reference sequence). This CDR3 spans 16 amino acids. The CDR3 nucleotides are TGTGCCACCAGCAGAGACCCCACGACACTCCAAGAGACCCAGTTCTTC. Translation gives CATSRDPTTLQETQFF.

The chain uses TRBV4-3 and TRBJ2-7; TRBD1 might be the D (5 bases). Per the germline V gene, CDR1 is LGHNA and CDR2 is YSLEER. The CDR3 length is 15 residues. V lost 3 bases and J 7 bases, leaving 19 bases between the germline ends. The CDR3 protein is CASSQDIGQYNEQYF. The CDR3 nucleotides read TGCGCCAGCAGCCAGGATATCGGACAATACAATGAGCAGTACTTC.

The V gene is TRBV20-1, the J gene TRBJ1-1, with D unresolved. The CDR3 sequence is 17 residues long. The germline gives CDR1 DFQATT, CDR2 SNEGSKA (reference sequence). V lost 0 bases to trimming and J lost 0 bases, with 17 bases between them. CDR3 nucleotides: TGCAGTGCTAGAGATTCCAATTTTAGGGTTATGAACACTGAAGCTTTCTTT. Its translation: CSARDSNFRVMNTEAFF.

The V call is TRBV19, the J call TRBJ2-1; a weak D match, TRBD2 (5 bases). Trimming stripped 1 base from V and 2 bases from J, with 12 bases between. The CDR3 has 16 amino acids. Germline loops: CDR1 LNHDA, CDR2 SQIVND (reference sequence). CDR3 nucleotides: TGTGCCAGTAGTATAGCGGGGTCCCCACCCTACAATGAGCAGTTCTTC. Its protein is CASSIAGSPPYNEQFF.

This clonotype was recorded many times. This sequence joins TRBV7-2 and TRBJ2-5, with TRBD2 matching 9 bases. This CDR3 region has 19 residues. The germline CDR1 and CDR2 sequences are SGHTA and FQGNSA. The junction had 22 bases not matched to a gene; V was cut back by 5 bases and J by 6 bases. The CDR3 region is CASSPRASGVGGSRQTQYF. In DNA, the CDR3 is TGTGCCAGCAGCCCACGCGCTAGCGGGGTGGGCGGAAGTAGACAGACCCAGTACTTC.

Only a few counts were recorded for this clonotype. A much larger clone lies one base from this, so it may be a read error. This sequence joins TRBV3-1 and TRBJ2-1; D is unclear. The closer fit of TRBJ2-7 to the DNA end suggests the J call may be wrong. CDR3 length: 17 amino acids. The V gene's germline CDR1 is LGHDT and CDR2 YNNKEL (reference sequence). The CDR3 DNA follows: TGTGCCAGCAGCCAAGACTATCCCAGACCGACCTACAATGAGCAGTACTTC. It specifies CASSQDYPRPTYNEQYF.

With regard to this clonotype: A much bigger clone sits one base away, suggesting this may be a read error. The V gene is TRBV9, the J gene TRBJ1-2; 7 bases line up with TRBD1. This CDR3 has 17 residues. Germline V lookup: CDR1 SGDLS, CDR2 YYNGEE. The trim removed 0 bases at V and 7 bases at J, leaving 15 bases unmatched. CDR3 residues: CASSVARQGVFGCGYTF. CDR3 DNA sequence: TGTGCCAGCAGCGTAGCGAGGCAGGGGGTCTTTGGCTGTGGCTACACCTTC.

With regard to this clonotype: A read error may explain this, as a much larger clone is one base away. The V and J genes are TRBV7-8 and TRBJ1-2, with no clear D. Germline V lookup: CDR1 SGHVS, CDR2 FQNEAQ. CDR3 size: 14 residues. CDR3 sequence: CASRPDLANYGHTF. CDR3 DNA sequence: TGTGCCAGCCGCCCGGATTTAGCTAACTATGGCCACACCTTC. The variable domain in full, with the rest retrieved from reference TRBV7-8 and TRBJ1-2, is GAGVSQSPRYKVAKRGQDVALRCDPISGHVSLFWYQQALGQGPEFLTYFQNEAQLDKSGLPSDRFFAERPEGSVSTLKIQRTQQEDSAVYLCASRPDLANYGHTFGSGTRLTVV.

A remark on this clonotype: Possible read error: a much larger clone is one base away. The CDR3 protein is CRAPSGYEQYF. Written as DNA, the CDR3 is TGCAGGGCTCCCTCGGGCTACGAGCAGTACTTC. The chain links TRBV20-1 to TRBJ2-4; unclear D gene. The closer fit of TRBJ2-7 to the DNA end suggests the J call may be wrong. The germline V gene encodes CDR1 DFQATT and CDR2 SNEGSKA (reference sequence). This CDR3 spans 11 amino acids.

On this clonotype itself: Just one base apart from a much larger clone, this may be a read error. V gene TRBV6-2 or TRBV6-3 combines with J gene TRBJ2-5, with D unclear. The CDR3 length is 14 residues. Germline V CDR1 and CDR2: MNHEY, SVGEGT. Trimming removed 7 bases from V and 11 bases from J, with 23 bases in between. The CDR3 protein is CASIPYGRPYGQYF. CDR3 DNA: TGTGCCAGCATACCATACGGAAGGCCCTACGGGCAGTACTTC.